This TCR beta chain was identified in a study of shared clonotypes between healthy human individuals (dated by TCRdb to the early 2020s). About the study as a whole: A couple of women and a few men aged 18 to 49 years were included in the cohort. For each donor, CD4 naive and CD4 memory were each run on three plates, CD8 naive on two plates, and CD8 memory on one plate. Blood TCR repertoires of five healthy adults were deeply sequenced to estimate repertoire size and the extent of clonotype sharing between individuals. Different laboratories and diverse techniques were used to prepare libraries and sequence TCR repertoires, to increase sequencing depth and limit assay-specific biases. Leukapheresis yielded between about 0.9 and 9.5 billion PBMCs per donor. Results and caveats for the whole study, not just this receptor: Compared with non-shared clonotypes, clonotypes shared by all four sorted-subset donors had higher generation probabilities. Sampling was limited to blood, and TCR repertoires in tissue likely differ from TCR repertoires in blood. Larger estimated clonotype richness was generally found for naive subsets than for memory subsets. When a handful of donors were compared, the shared fraction of clonotypes was around 5% for naive CD4, 3.5% to 4% for naive CD8, more than 2% for memory CD4, and 0.35% to 0.4% for memory CD8. The small number of donors limited the genetic and exposure-history diversity represented. Based on pairwise subsampling, the degree of clonotype sharing among donors was expected to be affected by sequencing depth. Even with the large sequencing depth, rarefaction of the sorted-subset datasets indicated that sequencing was incomplete.

As regards this clone: Its target antigen remains unknown. No base qualities exist here, and no much larger clone lies one base off it.

Using the deep immunoSEQ assay, TCR CDR3 regions were amplified from genomic DNA by multiplex PCR. Extracted genomic DNA from each cell subset was distributed evenly across all wells of several immunoSEQ 96-well plates, and each plate was treated as a replicate. For sorted subsets, around 200 ng genomic DNA, equal to about 30,000 T cell genomes, was loaded into each replicate PCR. The purified libraries were quantified using a Qubit 3.0 fluorometer, sized with a Bioanalyzer 2100, and then quantified again using the KAPA Library Quantification kit. Every immunoSEQ 96-well plate was sequenced on a separate single-read 150-cycle Illumina NextSeq 550 flow cell. Processing in the source paper ran as follows. The immunoSEQ output contained only junctional sequences without quality scores, so filtering could not match that applied to full-length reads. To assign V/J genes and CDR3, sequences were annotated using PyIR, a Python wrapper for IgBLAST v1.9, with IMGT germline references. Reads were filtered out if the reads had weak V/J assignments (E-value above 1e-6), no CDR3, stop codons, out-of-frame junctions, or ambiguous translated residues. V3J clonotypes were defined by identical inferred V gene, J gene, and CDR3 amino acid sequence. To compute the percentage overlap between repertoires, the number of shared unique clonotypes was divided by the size of the smaller repertoire. Richness of each repertoire was evaluated using RTK rarefaction, the Chao1 estimator, and Recon v2.1 estimates of unobserved clonotypes. For all TCRbeta clonotypes obtained by the gDNA method from a handful of donors, generation probabilities were computed with OLGA. The table was pulled from immuneACCESS by TCRdb, which kept in-frame rearrangements only. Such tables lose some clones; where checked, under half of the loss comes from unresolved V genes, and the rest has no known cause. V and J calls plus clone size are reproduced from that table; the DNA served to infer D and trimming. The sample contains approximately 1.9 million clones, 93% of them found a single time. The biggest ten clones account for approximately 1.6% of the sample.

CD8 naive samples consisted of CD45RO-negative cells that were positively selected for CCR7, yielding a CD45RA+CCR7+ population without TemRA cells. Donors were healthy HIV-negative adults with no recently reported acute infections or vaccinations. Every donor was a Caucasian adult living in Nashville, Tennessee, USA. Blood was collected by leukapheresis, and PBMCs were isolated by Ficoll-Histopaque density gradient centrifugation and then cryopreserved in liquid nitrogen vapor phase. Purity and quantity of every magnetically sorted T cell population were checked by analytical flow cytometry. Genomic DNA was isolated from every sorted fraction and measured by UV absorbance on a Nanodrop 2000c. CDR3 length: 12 amino acids, cysteine to phenylalanine. Just CDR3 DNA is preserved here, 36 bases in frame from base 1. V lost 5 bases and J lost 5 bases; the stretch between them is 9 bases long. The germline V gene provides CDR1 SGHVS and CDR2 FNYEAQ.

The chain is assembled from TRBV7-6 and TRBJ2-5, with an unclear D gene assignment. The specimen was naive CD8+ T cells from PBMCs. The sample's cell subset or site label, in plain terms: CD45RA+CCR7+. The receptor's source is a young man in good health. Some clones in this sample may be carry-over from other donors' samples. DNA sequence: TGTGCCAGCAGCCCAGTTGGGGAGACCCAGTACTTC. Its protein product is CASSPVGETQYF.